Below are 23 T cell receptor beta chains sequenced from a single sample in a study of T cells in Graves' hyperthyroidism and ophthalmopathy. Amplification targeted TCR beta CDR3 regions from RNA transcripts. The HTBI set primed first-round TCR CDR3 RT-PCR. TCRdb re-derived calls from the multiplex PCR reads in MiXCR, one entry per CDR3 protein. Here the sample spans under 350,000 distinct CDR3 sequences, about 18% being singletons. Sequencing was performed on blood. The receptors shown here come from a woman aged 60 to 75 with Graves' ophthalmopathy.

This clonotype was counted ten times or more. The rearrangement links TRBV5-1 to TRBJ1-1; 7 nucleotides agree with TRBD1. V trimming: 2 bases; J trimming: 0 bases; junction bases outside the gene matches: 7. CDR3 size: 16 residues. Germline lookup yields CDR1 SGHRS and CDR2 YFSETQ. CDR3 protein: CASSFGGQRLNTEAFF. DNA for the CDR3: TGCGCCAGCAGCTTCGGGGGACAGAGGCTGAACACTGAAGCTTTCTTT. Together with reference TRBV5-1 and TRBJ1-1, the CDR3 gives the full variable domain: KAGVTQTPRYLIKTRGQQVTLSCSPISGHRSVSWYQQTPGQGLQFLFEYFSETQRNKGNFPGRFSGRQFSNSRSEMNVSTLELGDSALYLCASSFGGQRLNTEAFFGQGTRLTVV.

The chain recombines TRBV5-1 with TRBJ1-1, with TRBD1 matching 7 bases. This CDR3 has 15 amino acids. Germline-derived CDR1 and CDR2 are SGHRS and YFSETQ. Germline trimming cut 0 bases from V and 1 base from J; bases unmatched to any gene: 3. Here the CDR3 reads CASSLETGRNTEAFF. The CDR3 DNA reads as TGCGCCAGCAGCTTGGAGACAGGGCGGAACACTGAAGCTTTCTTT.

The gene calls are TRBV25-1 and TRBJ2-3, with 9 bases identical to TRBD1. The germline V gene encodes CDR1 MGHDK and CDR2 SYGVNS. J was trimmed by 7 bases and V by 4 bases; bases with no gene match: 6. The CDR3 consists of 14 residues. The CDR3 DNA is TGTGCCAGCAGTGCGGGACAGGGTTTTTATACGCAGTATTTT. Amino acid sequence: CASSAGQGFYTQYF.

This clonotype was recorded at least ten times. The chain combines TRBV6-5 with TRBJ1-4, with D perhaps matching TRBD1 (5 bases). V dropped 0 bases and J dropped 8 bases, with 13 bases sitting between them. Germline V gives CDR1 MNHEY, CDR2 SVGAGI. This CDR3 has 15 residues. The CDR3: CASSYSATNREKLFF. The CDR3 DNA is TGTGCCAGCAGTTACTCGGCTACAAACAGGGAAAAACTGTTTTTT.

As regards this clonotype: One end of the junction varies from germline; a read error may be responsible. The rearrangement uses TRBV20-1 and TRBJ1-1, with D possibly TRBD1 on 5 matching bases. The germline V gene has CDR1 DFQATT and CDR2 SNEGSKA (reference sequence). This CDR3 is 16 amino acids long. CDR3 DNA: TGCAGTGCTAGACCACCAGGGTACGGGGCGAACACTGATGCTTTCTTT. Protein: CSARPPGYGANTDAFF.

This clonotype has a count of ten or more. The V call is TRBV20-1, the J call TRBJ2-7; 9 positions agree with TRBD2. CDR1 and CDR2 from the germline V gene are DFQATT and SNEGSKA (reference sequence). J gave up 9 bases and V 3 bases, and 15 bases lay outside the gene matches. The CDR3 has 15 amino acids. DNA for the CDR3: TGCAGTGCTAGTTTAAGTGTGCGGGAGGGCGTAGGGCAGTACTTC. Amino acid sequence: CSASLSVREGVGQYF.

The rearrangement uses TRBV20-1 and TRBJ1-2; D gene uncertain. From germline, CDR1 is DFQATT and CDR2 SNEGSKA (reference sequence). The CDR3 runs 12 residues. V was clipped by 6 bases and J by 12 bases, with 20 bases between them. As DNA, the CDR3 is TGCAGTGCGGTAACCTGGCTCACCGGACACACCTTC. Encoded protein: CSAVTWLTGHTF.

This clonotype appeared a few times. V and J are TRBV29-1 and TRBJ2-1; possible D gene TRBD2, 5 bases. Trimming took off 2 bases at V and 0 bases at J, with 14 bases between the two ends. The CDR3 spans 16 residues. In germline, CDR1 is SQVTM, CDR2 ANQGSEA. The CDR3 coding sequence is TGCAGCGTTGAATCGGACTCTGTGAGCTCCTACAATGAGCAGTTCTTC. It translates to CSVESDSVSSYNEQFF.

This clonotype has only a few counts. The chain joins TRBV15 to TRBJ1-1; D unclear. There are 14 residues in the CDR3. V lost 0 bases and J 8 bases, leaving 13 bases between the germline ends. CDR1 is LNHNV and CDR2 is YYDKDF in the germline V gene (reference sequence). The CDR3 DNA follows: TGTGCCACCAGCAGAGATGTCGGTGGGCCCGAAGCTTTCTTT. Amino acids: CATSRDVGGPEAFF. Filled out from reference TRBV15 and TRBJ1-1, the complete variable domain reads DAMVIQNPRYQVTQFGKPVTLSCSQTLNHNVMYWYQQKSSQAPKLLFHYYDKDFNNEADTPDNFQSRRPNTSFCFLDIRSPGLGDTAMYLCATSRDVGGPEAFFGQGTRLTVV.

This clonotype was detected ten times or more. The chain couples TRBV30 to TRBJ1-5, with 11 bases identical to TRBD1. CDR1 is GTSNPN and CDR2 is SVGIG in the germline V gene (reference sequence). V lost 0 bases and J lost 9; bases outside the gene matches: 7. CDR3 length: 15 amino acids. The CDR3 protein is CAWSVTRTGGGPQHF. In nucleotides, the CDR3 is TGTGCCTGGAGTGTTACCCGGACAGGGGGCGGGCCCCAGCATTTT.

Many counts were recorded for this clonotype. The J gene is TRBJ1-5, the V gene TRBV11-2; D not resolved. Per the germline V gene, CDR1 is SGHAT and CDR2 is FQNNGV. V gave up 5 bases and J gave up 9 bases, with 14 bases separating them. This CDR3 is 13 amino acids long. CDR3 bases: TGTGCCAGCAGCCAGACACGCGCAGGGCCCCAGCATTTT. It specifies CASSQTRAGPQHF.

The chain is built from TRBV28 and TRBJ2-2; 8 bases fit TRBD2. Germline assignment: CDR1 MDHEN and CDR2 SYDVKM. Losses at the gene ends were 3 bases for V and 6 bases for J; bases not matched to a gene: 6. The CDR3 is 15 residues long. The CDR3 nucleotides read TGTGCCAGCAGTTTCAGCGGGAGTAGGTCCGGGGAGCTGTTTTTT. Amino acid sequence: CASSFSGSRSGELFF.

This clonotype was observed a few times. This chain joins TRBV7-2 and TRBJ2-3; TRBD2 matches at 8 bases. CDR1 SGHTA and CDR2 FQGNSA come from the germline V gene. The CDR3 covers 15 residues. With V trimmed by 4 bases and J by 11 bases, 14 bases remained unmatched. The CDR3 region is CASSSSPAGVVGQYF. The DNA of the CDR3 is TGTGCCAGCAGCTCCTCCCCAGCGGGGGTCGTGGGGCAGTATTTT. The entire variable domain, with the rest obtained from reference TRBV7-2 and TRBJ2-3, is as follows: GAGVSQSPSNKVTEKGKDVELRCDPISGHTALYWYRQSLGQGLEFLIYFQGNSAPDKSGLPSDRFSAERTGGSVSTLTIQRTQQEDSAVYLCASSSSPAGVVGQYFGPGTRLTVL.

This clonotype has at least ten counts. The rearrangement uses TRBV12-3 or TRBV12-4 and TRBJ1-2, with a possible D match to TRBD1 (6 bases). This CDR3 comprises 13 residues. The V end was cut by 2 bases, the J end by 4 bases, with 8 bases between. The CDR3 region is CASSLRGSYGYTF. CDR3 DNA: TGTGCCAGCAGTTTAAGGGGGAGCTATGGCTACACCTTC.

This clonotype was counted at least ten times. The chain is built from TRBV5-1 and TRBJ1-1, with TRBD1 as a possible D gene (5 bases). This CDR3 is built from 16 residues. V was pared by 0 bases and J by 2 bases, with 14 bases between. CDR1 SGHRS and CDR2 YFSETQ come from the germline V gene. CDR3 sequence reads: CASSLGGSAGNTEAFF. The CDR3 region has the DNA TGCGCCAGCAGCTTGGGGGGGAGTGCTGGAAACACTGAAGCTTTCTTT. Based on the CDR3 plus reference TRBV5-1 and TRBJ1-1, the full variable domain is KAGVTQTPRYLIKTRGQQVTLSCSPISGHRSVSWYQQTPGQGLQFLFEYFSETQRNKGNFPGRFSGRQFSNSRSEMNVSTLELGDSALYLCASSLGGSAGNTEAFFGQGTRLTVV.

This clonotype occurred many times. V is TRBV20-1 and J is TRBJ1-6; no definite D call. V shed 0 bases and J shed 10 bases, with 7 bases lying between them. Per the germline V gene, CDR1 is DFQATT and CDR2 is SNEGSKA (reference sequence). CDR3 length: 12 amino acids. CDR3 residues: CSARDLRSPLHF. Here the CDR3 DNA reads TGCAGTGCTAGAGATCTCAGGTCACCCCTCCACTTT.

This clonotype turned up a few times. The J gene is TRBJ1-4, the V gene TRBV7-2, with 8 bases identical to TRBD1. J gave up 8 bases and V 5 bases, and 10 bases lay outside the gene matches. CDR3 length: 15 amino acids. The germline V gene has CDR1 SGHTA and CDR2 FQGNSA. Here the CDR3 DNA reads TGTACCAGCAGCCCCCAGACAGGGGCCGGGGAAAAACTGTTTTTT. Amino acid sequence: CTSSPQTGAGEKLFF.

The table lists this clonotype with many counts. V gene TRBV2 combines with J gene TRBJ2-5; D gene unclear. The CDR3 consists of 12 residues. CDR1 and CDR2 (germline): SNHLY, FYNNEI. V shed 0 bases and J shed 4 bases, with 3 bases lying between them. In DNA form, the CDR3 reads TGTGCCAGCAGTGAAGCGCGAGAGACCCAGTACTTC. It translates to CASSEARETQYF. Looking up the rest from reference TRBV2 and TRBJ2-5 gives the full variable domain: EPEVTQTPSHQVTQMGQEVILRCVPISNHLYFYWYRQILGQKVEFLVSFYNNEISEKSEIFDDQFSVERPDGSNFTLKIRSTKLEDSAMYFCASSEARETQYFGPGTRLLVL.

Many counts were recorded for this clonotype. The chain carries TRBV7-3 and TRBJ2-1; TRBD1 matches at 7 bases. Germline assignment: CDR1 SGHTA and CDR2 FQGTGA. The CDR3 contains 14 residues. Germline trimming cut 5 bases from V and 9 bases from J; bases unmatched to any gene: 10. The CDR3 nucleotides read TGTGCCAGCAGCGGGACAGCCTCCTTGGGTGAGCAGTTCTTC. It encodes CASSGTASLGEQFF.

The rearrangement joins TRBV4-2 to TRBJ2-2; a possible D gene is TRBD2 (7 bases). V was cut by 4 bases and J by 5 bases, with 20 bases left in between. Looked up from germline, CDR1 is LGHNA and CDR2 is YNFKEQ. The CDR3 loop spans 17 amino acids. The CDR3 sequence: CASSPIVGGAGTGELFF. The CDR3 DNA follows: TGTGCCAGCAGCCCCATCGTGGGGGGGGCCGGGACCGGGGAGCTGTTTTTT.

This clonotype was seen many times. The J gene is TRBJ1-1, the V gene TRBV28; D possibly corresponds to TRBD1 (6 bases). Per germline, CDR1 MDHEN and CDR2 SYDVKM. The CDR3 length is 14 residues. V was shortened by 7 bases and J by 1 base, with 13 bases between the two germline ends. The CDR3 spells CASTQGHPNTEAFF. CDR3 DNA sequence: TGTGCCAGCACCCAGGGACATCCGAACACTGAAGCTTTCTTT.

The rearrangement links TRBV5-6 to TRBJ2-7, with D uncertain. The V gene's germline CDR1 is SGHDT and CDR2 YYEEEE. The CDR3 runs 15 residues. V was pared by 0 bases and J by 7 bases, with 17 bases between. For the CDR3, the DNA is TGTGCCAGCAGCTTGGAGGGCGCGTGGGTAGAAGAGCAGTACTTC. It encodes CASSLEGAWVEEQYF.

The table lists this clonotype with many counts. Its ends do not fully match the called genes, so a read error is possible. The chain joins TRBV7-2 to TRBJ2-1; D uncertain. The CDR3 is made up of 15 amino acids. Looked up from germline, CDR1 is SGHTA and CDR2 is FQGNSA. CDR3 residues: CASSPRSHSCNEQFF. CDR3 nucleotide sequence: TGTGCCAGCAGCCCTCGATCCCACTCCTGCAATGAGCAGTTCTTC.